Described below is a single T cell receptor (beta chain) sequence and its context. As for time point: newly diagnosed GD, antithyroid drugs for less than 3 months. The TCR library was made from RNA that had been extracted from PBMCs in TRIzol. These data come from a study of regulatory T cells in long-lasting Graves disease. Study details: Graves' patients, diagnosed recently, had received antithyroid drugs under 3 months.

Building of the TCR beta libraries involved iRepertoire HTBI primers and Arm-PCR of CDR3 regions. TCRdb independently ran MiXCR on the multiplex PCR reads; one entry per CDR3 protein. The table shows over 400,000 distinct CDR3 sequences, with 12% to 15% occurring only once. The CDR3 runs 15 residues. The V segment lost 5 bases and the J segment 6 bases; nucleotides outside the gene matches: 6. Per germline, CDR1 MDHEN and CDR2 SYDVKM. These data also featured in a second study, about T cells in Graves' hyperthyroidism and ophthalmopathy.

The specimen was peripheral blood mononuclear cells (PBMCs), collected at new diagnosis, from a patient treated with antithyroid drugs. The clonotype originates from a woman aged 45-60 years with Graves disease. The chain recombines TRBV28 with TRBJ2-1; TRBD2 aligns across 11 bases. The CDR3 bases are TGTGCCAGCAGTCCACTAGCGGGAGTGCCCAATGAGCAGTTCTTC. Its translation: CASSPLAGVPNEQFF.